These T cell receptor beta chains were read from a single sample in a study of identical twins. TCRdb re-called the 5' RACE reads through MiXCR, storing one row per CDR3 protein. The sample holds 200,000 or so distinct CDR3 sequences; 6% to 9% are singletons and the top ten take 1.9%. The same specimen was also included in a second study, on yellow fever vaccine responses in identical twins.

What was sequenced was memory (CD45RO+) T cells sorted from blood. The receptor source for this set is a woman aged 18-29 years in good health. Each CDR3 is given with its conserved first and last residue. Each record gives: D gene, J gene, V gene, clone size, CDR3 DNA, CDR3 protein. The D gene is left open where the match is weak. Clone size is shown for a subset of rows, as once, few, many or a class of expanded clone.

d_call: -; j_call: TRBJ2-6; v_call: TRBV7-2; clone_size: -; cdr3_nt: TGTGCCAGCAGATTGGATGGTATAAGGGCCAACGTCCTGACTTTC; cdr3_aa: CASRLDGIRANVLTF
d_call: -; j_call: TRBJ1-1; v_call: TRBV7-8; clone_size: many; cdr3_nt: TGTGCCAGCAGCTTAGGAGGAGAAGGCACTGAAGCTTTCTTT; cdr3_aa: CASSLGGEGTEAFF
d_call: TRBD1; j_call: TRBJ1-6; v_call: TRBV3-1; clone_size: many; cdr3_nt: TGTGCCAGCAGCCGCAAGACAGGGATCAATTCACCCCTCCACTTT; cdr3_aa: CASSRKTGINSPLHF
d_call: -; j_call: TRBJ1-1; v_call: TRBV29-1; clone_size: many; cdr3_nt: TGCAGCGCGTGGGACGGGAAGAACACTGAAGCTTTCTTT; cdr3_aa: CSAWDGKNTEAFF
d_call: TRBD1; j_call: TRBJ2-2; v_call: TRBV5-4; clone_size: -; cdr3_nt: TGTGCCAGCAGCTTACCCGGGACAGGGGGCACCGGGGAGCTGTTTTTT; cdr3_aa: CASSLPGTGGTGELFF
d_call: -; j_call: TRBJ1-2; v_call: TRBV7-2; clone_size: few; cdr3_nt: TGTGCCAGCAGCCCCGGAAGCAGGGAACGCTACACCTTC; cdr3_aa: CASSPGSRERYTF
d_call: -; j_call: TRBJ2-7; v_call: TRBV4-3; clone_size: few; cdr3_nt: TGCGCCAGCAGCCAAGACCCAACAGGGCGTGCCTACGAGCAGTACTTC; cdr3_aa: CASSQDPTGRAYEQYF
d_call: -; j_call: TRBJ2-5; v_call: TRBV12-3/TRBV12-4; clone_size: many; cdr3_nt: TGTGCCAGCAGGTTTGCTGGGGTGTGGGAGACCCAGTACTTC; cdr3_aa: CASRFAGVWETQYF
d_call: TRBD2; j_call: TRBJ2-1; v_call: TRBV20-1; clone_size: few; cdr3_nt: TGCAGTGCTACTAAGAGGGAGGGCTCTTTGGATGAGCAGTTCTTC; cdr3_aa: CSATKREGSLDEQFF
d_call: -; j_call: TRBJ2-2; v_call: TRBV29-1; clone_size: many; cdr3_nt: TGCAGCGTGGTAATAAACAGCCCGAACACCGGGGAGCTGTTTTTT; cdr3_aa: CSVVINSPNTGELFF
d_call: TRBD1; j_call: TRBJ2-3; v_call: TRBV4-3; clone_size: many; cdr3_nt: TGCGCCAGCAGCCAAGGACAGGGGGTCACAGATACGCAGTATTTT; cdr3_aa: CASSQGQGVTDTQYF
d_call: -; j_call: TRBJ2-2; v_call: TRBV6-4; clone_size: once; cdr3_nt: TGTGCCAGCAGTGAGACAGGCTCGAACACCGGGGAGCTGTTTTTT; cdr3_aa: CASSETGSNTGELFF
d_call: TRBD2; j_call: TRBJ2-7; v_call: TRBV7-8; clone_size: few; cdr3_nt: TGTGCCAGCAGCTTAGGTGGGGGGGGGAGCGGGGGCTACGAGCAGTACTTC; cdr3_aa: CASSLGGGGSGGYEQYF
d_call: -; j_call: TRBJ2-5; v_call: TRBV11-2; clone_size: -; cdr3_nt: TGTGCCAGCAGCCCCACCCGGAAAGGGGAGACCCAGTACTTC; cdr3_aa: CASSPTRKGETQYF
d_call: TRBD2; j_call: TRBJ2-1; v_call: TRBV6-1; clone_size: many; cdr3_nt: TGTGCCAGCACTGAGACTAGCGGCTCCTACAATGAGCAGTTCTTC; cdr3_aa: CASTETSGSYNEQFF
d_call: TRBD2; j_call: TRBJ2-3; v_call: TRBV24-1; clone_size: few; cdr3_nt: TGTGCCACCAGTGATCCTAGCGGGAGGGCCGAATATACGCAGTATTTT; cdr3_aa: CATSDPSGRAEYTQYF
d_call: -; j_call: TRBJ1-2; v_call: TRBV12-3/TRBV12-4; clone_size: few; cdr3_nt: TGTGCCAGCAGTTTCGGTGGCTACACCTTC; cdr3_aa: CASSFGGYTF
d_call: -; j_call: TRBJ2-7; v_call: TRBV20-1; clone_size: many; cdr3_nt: TGCAGTGCTCTTAGCTGGGGGCAGATCAACGAGCAGTACTTC; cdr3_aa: CSALSWGQINEQYF
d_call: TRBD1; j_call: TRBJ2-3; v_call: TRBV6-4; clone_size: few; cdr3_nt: TGTGCCAGCAGTGCACAGGGGACAGATACGCAGTATTTT; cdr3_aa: CASSAQGTDTQYF
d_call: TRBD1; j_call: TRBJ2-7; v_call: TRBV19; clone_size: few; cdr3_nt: TGTGCCAGTAGTAATGTAGACAGGGTCTACGAGCAGTACTTC; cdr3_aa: CASSNVDRVYEQYF
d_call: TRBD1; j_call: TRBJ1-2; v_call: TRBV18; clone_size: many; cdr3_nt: TGTGCCAGCTCTAGGGGACAGGACTATGGCTACACCTTC; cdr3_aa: CASSRGQDYGYTF
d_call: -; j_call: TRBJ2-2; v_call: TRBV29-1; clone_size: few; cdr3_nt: TGCAGCGTTGTAATCCCCGGGGAGCTGTTTTTT; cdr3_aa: CSVVIPGELFF
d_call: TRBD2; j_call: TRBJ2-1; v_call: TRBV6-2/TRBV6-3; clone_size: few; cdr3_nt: TGTGCCAGCAGACCGGACGGGCGACTAGCGGGAGGCAAAAATGAGCAGTTCTTC; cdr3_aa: CASRPDGRLAGGKNEQFF
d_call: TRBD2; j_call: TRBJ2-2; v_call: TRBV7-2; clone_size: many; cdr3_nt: TGTGCCAGTCCCCCCCACCTAGCGGCGAACACCGGGGAGCTGTTTTTT; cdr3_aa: CASPPHLAANTGELFF
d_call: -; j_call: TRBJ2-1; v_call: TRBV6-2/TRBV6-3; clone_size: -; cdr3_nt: TGTGCCAGCAGTTACCTGGGGGTATCCTACAATGAGCAGTTCTTC; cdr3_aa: CASSYLGVSYNEQFF
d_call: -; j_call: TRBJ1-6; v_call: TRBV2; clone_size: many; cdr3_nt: TGTGCCAGCAGTCGGCGGACCCGAGATTCACCCCTCCACTTT; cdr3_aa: CASSRRTRDSPLHF
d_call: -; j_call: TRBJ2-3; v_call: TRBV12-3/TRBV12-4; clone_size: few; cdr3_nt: TGTGCCAGCAGTTTAGTGGCGGGTATCACAGATACGCAGTATTTT; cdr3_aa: CASSLVAGITDTQYF
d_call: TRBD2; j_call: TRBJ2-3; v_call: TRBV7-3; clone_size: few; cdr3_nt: TGTGCCAGCAGCTTAACGGGGGGGTCGGATACGCAGTATTTT; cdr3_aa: CASSLTGGSDTQYF
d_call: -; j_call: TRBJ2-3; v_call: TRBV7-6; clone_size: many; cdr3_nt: TGTGCCAGCAGCAAACTAGGACTAACCTATAGCACAGATACGCAGTATTTT; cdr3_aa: CASSKLGLTYSTDTQYF
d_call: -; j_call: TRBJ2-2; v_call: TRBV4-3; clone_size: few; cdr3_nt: TGCGCCAGCAGCCAATACTACCCTGGGAACACCGGGGAGCTGTTTTTT; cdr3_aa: CASSQYYPGNTGELFF
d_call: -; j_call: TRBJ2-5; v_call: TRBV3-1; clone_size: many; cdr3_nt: TGTGCCAGCACCGTAGGAGGGGGCCAAGAGACCCAGTACTTC; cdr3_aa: CASTVGGGQETQYF
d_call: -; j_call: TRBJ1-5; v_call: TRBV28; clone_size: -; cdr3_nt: TGTGCCAGCAGTTTGCTGCAGGGATTTCAGCCCCAGCATTTT; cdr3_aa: CASSLLQGFQPQHF
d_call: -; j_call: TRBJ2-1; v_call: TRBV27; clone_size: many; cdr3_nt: TGTGCCAGCAGTCGAGGGCCGTCCTACAATGAGCAGTTCTTC; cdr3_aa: CASSRGPSYNEQFF
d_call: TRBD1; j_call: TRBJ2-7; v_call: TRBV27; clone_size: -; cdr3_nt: TGTGCCAGCAGTTTAAAGGGACAGGGCTACTCCTACGAGCAGTACTTC; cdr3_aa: CASSLKGQGYSYEQYF
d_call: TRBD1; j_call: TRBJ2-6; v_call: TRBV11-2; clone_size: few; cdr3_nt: TGTGCCAGCAGCAAGGGGACAGGGGCACTCTCTGGGGCCAACGTCCTGACTTTC; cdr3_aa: CASSKGTGALSGANVLTF
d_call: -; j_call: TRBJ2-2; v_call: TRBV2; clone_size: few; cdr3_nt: TGTGCCAGCAGGGGGGACACTAACACCGGGGAGCTGTTTTTT; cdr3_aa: CASRGDTNTGELFF